This T cell receptor (beta chain) came from a study of cytomegalovirus exposure and HLA in healthy donors. The CDR3 covers 13 residues. Germline-derived CDR1 and CDR2 are ENHRY and SYGVKD. The germline V and J ends were trimmed by 6 bases and 7 bases, with 13 bases remaining between them. On this clone itself: Its specificity is not known.

General study points: Excluded: some indistinguishable V segments such as TRBV6-2 and TRBV6-3. Later analysis associated a missense DCLRE1C variant with TCR beta V- and J-gene trimming. Association with HLA alleles at 0.05 false discovery rate was found for 15,000 to 20,000 TCR beta sequences in a later analysis.

PCR used 60 Vbeta primers and 13 Jbeta primers. This table comes from immunoSEQ multiplex PCR, and its TCRdb copy is limited to in-frame clones, with some not included. The data show around 130,000 clones, 81% seen once. The chain uses TRBV10-3 and TRBJ1-5, with a weak D call TRBD1 (5 bases). Input material: PBMCs. The TCR comes from a man in his late teens or twenties in good health and CMV-seronegative. The CDR3 loop reads CAIRPQGGQPQHF. In DNA, the CDR3 is TGTGCCATCAGGCCTCAGGGCGGCCAGCCCCAGCATTTT.